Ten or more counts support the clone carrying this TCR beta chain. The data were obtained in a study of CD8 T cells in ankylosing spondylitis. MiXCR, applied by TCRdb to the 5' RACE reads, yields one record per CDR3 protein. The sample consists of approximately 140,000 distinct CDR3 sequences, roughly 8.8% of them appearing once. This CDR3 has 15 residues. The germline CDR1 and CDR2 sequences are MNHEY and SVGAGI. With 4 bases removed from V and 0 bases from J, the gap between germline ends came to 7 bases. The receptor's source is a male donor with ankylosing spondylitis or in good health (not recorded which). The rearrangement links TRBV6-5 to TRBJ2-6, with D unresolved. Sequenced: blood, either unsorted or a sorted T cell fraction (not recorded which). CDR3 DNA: TGTGCCAGCAGTTTTGGGATCTCTGGGGCCAACGTCCTGACTTTC. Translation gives CASSFGISGANVLTF.